This T cell receptor (beta chain) was found in a study of molecular identifiers for immune sequencing clone quantification. The V and J ends lost 1 base and 4 bases respectively, with 11 bases between them. The length of the CDR3 is 13 residues. CDR1 DFQATT and CDR2 SNEGSKA come from the germline V gene (reference sequence). TCRdb independently ran MiXCR on the PCR reads; one entry per CDR3 protein. The data hold some 680,000 distinct CDR3 sequences, with less than 30% observed a single time. This clonotype has a count of ten or more. Antigen: not known. Study outcomes and limitations: Clone sizes that are highly expanded could be underestimated when identical TCR molecules share a barcode.

The sequencing sample was made of naive CD8+ T cells from blood, with Jurkat cell RNA spiked in. Subset in this sample: FACS-sorted CD8+CD4-CCR7+CD45RA+ naive T cells. The genes are TRBV20-1 and TRBJ2-7, with D perhaps given as TRBD1 or TRBD2 (5 bases each). The receptor's source is a human donor in good health. Some libraries in this study had Jurkat cell RNA spiked in. The CDR3 coding sequence is TGCAGTGCTAGAGTCGGCAGGGAGTACGAGCAGTACTTC. This gives the protein CSARVGREYEQYF.